The text below deals with one T cell receptor (beta chain). This clone's antigen is unknown. Base-call qualities are not available, and no considerably larger clone is one nucleotide away. In the germline V gene, CDR1 corresponds to SGHRS and CDR2 to YFSETQ. From its cysteine to its phenylalanine, the CDR3 spans 13 amino acids. Kept here is only the CDR3 DNA, which spans 39 bases and is read in frame from base 1. V sheds 6 bases and J sheds 5 bases, leaving 14 bases between their ends. The data stem from a study of neoadjuvant anti-PD-1 for oral cavity cancer (dated by TCRdb to the early 2020s). Notes on the research overall: Before undergoing curative-intent surgical resection, most patients got three to four biweekly nivolumab doses at 3 mg/kg. Patients who did not progress were given a fourth nivolumab dose at about day 43 and had definitive surgical resection on days 50-56. Under RECIST 1.1, a patient counted as a responder if showing complete response, partial response or stable disease, and as a non-responder if showing progression. A roughly 30% response rate was observed in the parent correlative cohort, in which more than ten patients were included.

For deep sequencing of PBMC libraries, mostly 480 ng of input genomic DNA was used, and six replicates were run per sample. Following the manufacturer's instructions, the team built TCRbeta libraries using the immunoSEQ hsTCRbeta kit. An Illumina NovaSeq 6000 S4 flow cell was used to sequence the final libraries, which had first been combined to 3 nM. In the original analysis: Raw data preprocessing and quality control were performed with the immunoSEQ Analyzer. The analysis was limited to productive rearrangements, and each clonotype was defined by a unique CDR3 amino acid sequence. Repertoire clonality was estimated as the Gini-Simpson index, computed with the R package tcR. Student's t test was used to compare Gini indices, while Pearson correlation assessed associations with tumor size change. TCRdb re-hosts the immuneACCESS table, in-frame sequences only. Its copies lack some clones; in the studies checked, an unresolved V gene accounts for under half of them, and the cause for the rest is not known. V and J calls and clone size are those listed in that table; D and trimming were worked out from the DNA. This sample has some 70,000 clones in its table, and 85% of those were observed once. The ten largest clones represent 3% to 3.5% of the sample.

The time point label, read with the paper, signifies: after neoadjuvant nivolumab, at surgical resection. None of the patients had received prior systemic or radiation treatment, and all were newly diagnosed with stage II-IVA oral cavity squamous cell carcinoma. The cohort consisted of patients with HPV-negative, locally advanced oral cavity squamous cell carcinoma. Peripheral blood mononuclear cells were analyzed directly and were not maintained or expanded in culture. Samples came from a longitudinal correlative study of a single-arm phase II trial of neoadjuvant nivolumab in oral cavity squamous cell carcinoma. Genomic DNA-based TCRbeta sequencing was performed on subject-matched pre- and post-treatment PBMCs and tumors from three responders and three non-responders. Peripheral blood mononuclear cells were collected once before nivolumab treatment and again after treatment, at the time of surgery. The Maxwell RSC DNA from Cells kit was used to extract genomic DNA from PBMCs.

Overall study results and their limits: TCR analyses included only three patients per response group, and the authors called for larger cohorts for validation. A higher pretreatment blood Treg/Th17 ratio correlated with both higher pretreatment blood TCRbeta clonality and lower post-treatment tumor TCRbeta clonality. After neoadjuvant nivolumab, non-responders showed significantly higher T cell clonality (Gini index) in PBMCs than responders did.

This TCR came from a person between 40 and 85 years old with oral cavity squamous cell carcinoma. In this chain, TRBV5-1 is recombined with TRBJ2-5; no D gene can be assigned with confidence. The sample was PBMCs, taken after nivolumab (anti-PD-1) treatment. CDR3 sequence: CASTRSAPETQYF. The sequence in DNA is TGCGCCAGCACTAGGAGTGCGCCGGAGACCCAGTACTTC.